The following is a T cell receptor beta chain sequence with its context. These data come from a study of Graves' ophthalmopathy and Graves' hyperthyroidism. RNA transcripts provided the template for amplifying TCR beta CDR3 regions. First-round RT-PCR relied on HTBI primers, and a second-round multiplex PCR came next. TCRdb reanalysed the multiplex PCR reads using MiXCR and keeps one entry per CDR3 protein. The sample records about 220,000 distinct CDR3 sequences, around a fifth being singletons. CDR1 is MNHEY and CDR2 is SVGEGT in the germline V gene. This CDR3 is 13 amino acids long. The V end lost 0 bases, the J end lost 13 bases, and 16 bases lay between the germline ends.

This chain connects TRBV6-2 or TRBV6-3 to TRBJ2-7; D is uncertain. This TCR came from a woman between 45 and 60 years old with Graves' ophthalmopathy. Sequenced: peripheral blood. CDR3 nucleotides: TGTGCCAGCAGTTACTCACCCCTAGGAGTTCAATACTTC. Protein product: CASSYSPLGVQYF.